Below are 24 T cell receptor beta chains sequenced from a single sample in a study of regulatory T cells in long-lasting Graves disease. According to the study, TCR beta libraries were built with iRepertoire HTBI primers and CDR3-region Arm-PCR. In TCRdb, the multiplex PCR reads were re-called with MiXCR into one record per CDR3 protein. The sample has about 300,000 distinct CDR3 sequences, under 25% seen once. Time point specified: persistent/refractory GD, antithyroid drugs over 5 years with positive TRAb. Scientists built the TCR library using RNA that was extracted from PBMCs. The starting material was peripheral blood mononuclear cells (PBMCs), obtained when the disease was refractory, from a patient treated with antithyroid drugs. Receptors originate from a female donor with Graves disease.

This chain joins TRBV19 and TRBJ1-5; TRBD1 agrees at 9 bases. V shed 5 bases, J shed 7 bases, and the junction held 12 bases outside the gene matches. The CDR3 totals 16 residues. CDR1 is LNHDA and CDR2 is SQIVND in the germline V gene (reference sequence). DNA for the CDR3: TGTGCCAGTAGTTTTCGAACCGGACAGGGGTGGCAGCCCCAGCATTTT. Its translation: CASSFRTGQGWQPQHF.

The chain has TRBV13 and TRBJ2-3; D unresolved. Per germline, CDR1 PRHDT and CDR2 FYEKMQ (reference sequence). The CDR3 is 13 residues long. Trimming removed 5 bases from V and 4 bases from J, with 10 bases in between. The CDR3 here is CASSQTTADTQYF. The CDR3 DNA is TGTGCCAGCAGCCAGACGACGGCAGATACGCAGTATTTT.

The rearrangement joins TRBV15 to TRBJ2-2; 10 nucleotides line up with TRBD1. Germline V gives CDR1 LNHNV, CDR2 YYDKDF (reference sequence). This CDR3 has 17 amino acids. With 1 base clipped from V and 7 bases from J, the junction kept 9 bases outside the gene matches. Written as DNA, the CDR3 is TGTGCCACCAGCAGAGCCCGGACAGGGGGAAAGATCGGGGAGCTGTTTTTT. Its translation: CATSRARTGGKIGELFF.

This clonotype was recorded at least ten times. The chain carries TRBV7-2 and TRBJ2-5, with 7 bases fitting TRBD2. This CDR3 has 17 amino acids. Germline CDR1 is SGHTA and CDR2 is FQGNSA. Trimming took 1 base from V and 4 from J; bases not matched to a gene: 12. Here the CDR3 DNA reads TGTGCCAGCAGCTTAGGTTGGGGGGGGAGCGGTGGAGAGACCCAGTACTTC. Its translation: CASSLGWGGSGGETQYF.

In its sample, this clonotype was seen many times. The genes are TRBV12-3 or TRBV12-4 and TRBJ2-5; D is perhaps TRBD1 or TRBD2 (5 bases each). The CDR3 is 15 residues long. Deletions cut 6 bases from V and 5 bases from J, with 19 bases between. As DNA, the CDR3 is TGTGCCAGCAGGCCGGGCTGGGACGGAAGGGAGACCCAGTACTTC. Protein product: CASRPGWDGRETQYF.

The chain uses TRBV5-1 and TRBJ1-5; 7 nucleotides match TRBD1. Germline trimming cut 4 bases from V and 0 bases from J; bases unmatched to any gene: 13. This CDR3 is 18 amino acids long. Germline CDR1 is SGHRS and CDR2 is YFSETQ. CDR3 residues: CASSPTDRERGSNQPQHF. The DNA for the CDR3 is TGCGCCAGCAGCCCGACCGACAGGGAAAGGGGTAGCAATCAGCCCCAGCATTTT.

This clonotype was seen a few times. This rearrangement joins TRBV6-1 to TRBJ1-2, with 9 bases lining up with TRBD1. This CDR3 comprises 15 residues. CDR1 MNHNS and CDR2 SASEGT come from the germline V gene. J was trimmed by 2 bases and V by 6 bases; bases with no gene match: 7. This CDR3 reads CASRFAGTGNYGYTF. The CDR3 nucleotides are TGTGCCAGCAGATTCGCCGGGACAGGGAACTATGGCTACACCTTC.

The chain employs TRBV20-1 and TRBJ2-7, with D tentatively TRBD1 (6 bases). The CDR3 has 16 residues. Germline CDR1 and CDR2: DFQATT and SNEGSKA (reference sequence). V lost 2 bases to trimming and J lost 4 bases, with 21 bases between them. CDR3: CSARIVGELRGYEQYF. For the CDR3, the DNA is TGCAGTGCTAGAATTGTGGGAGAGTTAAGGGGGTACGAGCAGTACTTC.

This clonotype has at least ten counts. This chain links TRBV7-8 with TRBJ2-5; TRBD1 or TRBD2 may be the D gene (5 bases each). The CDR3 runs 14 residues. Germline loops: CDR1 SGHVS, CDR2 FQNEAQ. Deletions cut 3 bases from V and 5 bases from J, with 13 bases between. This chain's CDR3 is CASSLGPGSETQYF. As DNA, the CDR3 is TGTGCCAGCAGCTTGGGCCCAGGGAGTGAGACCCAGTACTTC.

The J gene is TRBJ2-5, the V gene TRBV20-1, with D perhaps TRBD1 (6 bases). The germline gives CDR1 DFQATT, CDR2 SNEGSKA (reference sequence). Trimming took off 6 bases at V and 2 bases at J, with 16 bases between the two ends. The CDR3 runs 14 residues. DNA of the CDR3: TGCAGTGCCTTGGACTCTACAGGGCAAGAGACCCAGTACTTC. It yields the protein CSALDSTGQETQYF.

Ten or more counts support this clonotype. The chain couples TRBV6-1 to TRBJ2-5, with D perhaps matching TRBD2 (6 bases). The V and J ends lost 6 bases and 1 base respectively, with 12 bases between them. Per the germline V gene, CDR1 is MNHNS and CDR2 is SASEGT. This CDR3 region has 14 residues. DNA for the CDR3: TGTGCCAGCAGCAAGAGCGGGCTCCAAGAGACCCAGTACTTC. It specifies CASSKSGLQETQYF.

This clonotype was picked up a small number of times. The gene calls are TRBV11-2 and TRBJ2-1, with D possibly TRBD2 on 5 matching bases. The CDR3 consists of 15 residues. V lost 3 bases and J lost 2, with 11 bases in between. Germline V gives CDR1 SGHAT, CDR2 FQNNGV. CDR3 sequence reads: CASSFGLRTYNEQFF. CDR3 nucleotide sequence: TGTGCCAGCAGCTTCGGACTGAGAACCTACAATGAGCAGTTCTTC.

This chain joins TRBV5-6 and TRBJ2-7; TRBD2 aligns across 8 bases. Looked up from germline, CDR1 is SGHDT and CDR2 is YYEEEE. V shed 4 bases, J shed 3 bases, and the junction held 6 bases outside the gene matches. The CDR3 length is 14 residues. The CDR3 sequence: CASSGSGTSYEQYF. In DNA form, the CDR3 reads TGTGCCAGCAGCGGATCCGGGACTAGCTACGAGCAGTACTTC.

This clonotype was seen ten or more times. The chain is built from TRBV6-1 and TRBJ2-7, with D possibly being TRBD2 (6 bases). The germline V gene encodes CDR1 MNHNS and CDR2 SASEGT. The CDR3 totals 15 residues. The V end was cut by 6 bases, the J end by 3 bases, with 18 bases between. The CDR3 DNA follows: TGTGCCAGCAGGACCTTTGGGGGGAGCTTCTACGAGCAGTACTTC. As protein: CASRTFGGSFYEQYF.

The chain has TRBV19 and TRBJ2-7; D unresolved. This CDR3 has 13 residues. Germline CDR1 is LNHDA and CDR2 is SQIVND (reference sequence). Trimming pared 1 base from V and 4 bases from J, leaving 8 bases between. The CDR3: CASSIGNGYEQYF. In DNA, the CDR3 is TGTGCCAGTAGTATAGGCAATGGGTACGAGCAGTACTTC.

For this clonotype: Given a much more abundant clone one base away, this may be a read error. The chain combines TRBV7-2 with TRBJ2-5, with 8 bases lining up with TRBD2. The germline V gene has CDR1 SGHTA and CDR2 FQGNSA. Germline trimming cut 5 bases from V and 4 bases from J; bases unmatched to any gene: 12. This CDR3 has 16 residues. CDR3 bases: TGTGCCAGCAGCCCAGCGGGAGAGGGGGTAGGAGAGACCCAGTACTTC. Translating gives CASSPAGEGVGETQYF.

The V gene is TRBV20-1, the J gene TRBJ2-5; D is unresolved. Between the trimmed V and J ends, which lost 4 bases and 5 bases, there was a span of 11 bases. This CDR3 is 12 amino acids long. Per germline, CDR1 DFQATT and CDR2 SNEGSKA (reference sequence). In DNA, the CDR3 is TGCAGTGCTACACGCCCAGGCGAGACCCAGTACTTC. Its translation is CSATRPGETQYF.

This clonotype came up many times. This chain uses TRBV10-3 with TRBJ1-2; D is undetermined. The CDR3 is made up of 15 amino acids. Germline values: CDR1 ENHRY, CDR2 SYGVKD. V lost 2 bases, J lost 1 base, and 11 bases lay in between. The CDR3 coding sequence is TGTGCCATCAGTGAGAGTACAGACTTTAACTATGGCTACACCTTC. Amino acid sequence: CAISESTDFNYGYTF.

This clonotype showed up just a few times. The chain joins TRBV9 to TRBJ2-2; TRBD1 matches 7 bases. Germline V gives CDR1 SGDLS, CDR2 YYNGEE. The CDR3 has 16 residues. Unmatched junction bases numbered 7, after V lost 5 bases and J lost 0 bases. The CDR3 sequence: CASSGATGTNTGELFF. The CDR3 DNA is TGTGCCAGCAGTGGGGCGACAGGGACGAACACCGGGGAGCTGTTTTTT.

The chain uses TRBV7-9 and TRBJ2-1, with a weak D call TRBD2 (5 bases). The CDR3 runs to 15 residues. V lost 2 bases to trimming and J lost 3 bases, with 11 bases between them. The V gene's germline CDR1 is SEHNR and CDR2 FQNEAQ (reference sequence). CDR3 protein: CASSLPGTSYNEQFF. CDR3 nucleotide sequence: TGTGCCAGCAGCTTACCCGGTACTAGCTACAATGAGCAGTTCTTC.

This clonotype was observed a few times. V is TRBV28 and J is TRBJ2-7; 7 positions agree with TRBD2. The germline V gene has CDR1 MDHEN and CDR2 SYDVKM. The CDR3 is made up of 14 amino acids. The V segment lost 7 bases and the J segment 1 base; nucleotides outside the gene matches: 7. In DNA form, the CDR3 reads TGTGCCAGCAATCGCCTAGCGGCGTCCTACGAGCAGTACTTC. The encoded protein is CASNRLAASYEQYF.

At least ten counts were recorded for this clonotype. The V and J genes are TRBV27 and TRBJ1-1, with TRBD1 as a possible D gene (6 bases). The CDR3 runs to 14 residues. The germline V and J ends were trimmed by 6 bases and 2 bases, with 13 bases remaining between them. The germline gives CDR1 MNHEY, CDR2 SMNVEV (reference sequence). CDR3 protein: CASREGHTNTEAFF. CDR3 in DNA: TGTGCCAGCAGGGAGGGACACACAAACACTGAAGCTTTCTTT.

This clonotype was counted between two and nine times. The gene calls are TRBV29-1 and TRBJ1-1; no definite D call. The CDR3 contains 11 residues. Germline V CDR1 and CDR2: SQVTM, ANQGSEA. V lost 4 bases to trimming and J lost 5 bases, with 8 bases between them. In DNA, the CDR3 is TGCAGCGTTGTACTGGGGACTGAAGCTTTCTTT. Translation: CSVVLGTEAFF.

The table lists this clonotype with many counts. This rearrangement joins TRBV7-2 to TRBJ2-5; weak D call: TRBD1 (5 bases). The CDR3 consists of 14 residues. Germline V gives CDR1 SGHTA, CDR2 FQGNSA. Trimming shortened V by 4 bases and J by 5 bases, and 14 bases separated the two germline ends. Here the CDR3 DNA reads TGTGCCAGCAGCTCGACCGACAGAGGCGAGACCCAGTACTTC. Amino acids: CASSSTDRGETQYF. Supplemented by reference TRBV7-2 and TRBJ2-5, the full variable domain reads GAGVSQSPSNKVTEKGKDVELRCDPISGHTALYWYRQSLGQGLEFLIYFQGNSAPDKSGLPSDRFSAERTGGSVSTLTIQRTQQEDSAVYLCASSSTDRGETQYFGPGTRLLVL.